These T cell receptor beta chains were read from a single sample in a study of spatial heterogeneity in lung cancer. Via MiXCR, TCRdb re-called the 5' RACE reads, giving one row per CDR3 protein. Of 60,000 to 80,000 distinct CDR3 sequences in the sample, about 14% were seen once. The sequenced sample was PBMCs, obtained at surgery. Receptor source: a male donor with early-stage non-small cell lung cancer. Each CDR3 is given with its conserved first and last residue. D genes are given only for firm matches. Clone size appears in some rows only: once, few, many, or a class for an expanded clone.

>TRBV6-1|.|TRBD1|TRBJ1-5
CASRLRQGANQPQHF
TGTGCCAGCAGACTTCGACAGGGAGCCAATCAGCCCCAGCATTTT
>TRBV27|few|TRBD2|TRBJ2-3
CASSTRLAGVDTQYF
TGTGCCAGCAGTACCCGACTAGCGGGAGTTGATACGCAGTATTTT
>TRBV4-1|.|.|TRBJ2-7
CASSQEALYEQYF
TGCGCCAGCAGCCAAGAGGCTCTCTACGAGCAGTACTTC
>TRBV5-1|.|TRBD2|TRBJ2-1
CASSSGRGEGSNEQFF
TGCGCCAGCAGCTCCGGGAGGGGAGAAGGGTCCAATGAGCAGTTCTTC
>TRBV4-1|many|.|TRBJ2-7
CASSPRESPYEQYF
TGCGCCAGCAGCCCCCGGGAGAGCCCCTACGAGCAGTACTTC
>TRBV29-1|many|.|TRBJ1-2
CSVESTANYGYTF
TGCAGCGTGGAGTCGACAGCTAACTATGGCTACACCTTC
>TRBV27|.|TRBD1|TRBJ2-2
CASSLSSGTGISGELFF
TGTGCCAGCAGTTTATCTTCCGGGACAGGGATTTCGGGGGAGCTGTTTTTT
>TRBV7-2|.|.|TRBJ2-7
CASSPRPYEQYF
TGTGCCAGCAGCCCCCGGCCCTACGAGCAGTACTTC
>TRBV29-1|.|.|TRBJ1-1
CSVEPLRQAEAFF
TGCAGCGTTGAACCCCTCCGGCAGGCCGAAGCTTTCTTT
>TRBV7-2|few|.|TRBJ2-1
CASSSVQFF
TGTGCCAGCAGCTCTGTGCAGTTCTTC
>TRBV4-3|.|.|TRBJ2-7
CASSLEWDIRYEQYF
TGCGCCAGCAGCCTTGAGTGGGACATTAGGTACGAGCAGTACTTC
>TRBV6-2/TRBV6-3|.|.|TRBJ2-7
CASTRPGEEQYF
TGTGCCAGCACCCGTCCAGGGGAAGAGCAGTACTTC
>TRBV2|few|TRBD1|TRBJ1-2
CASSDRDRSNYGYTF
TGTGCCAGCAGTGACCGGGACAGATCTAACTATGGCTACACCTTC
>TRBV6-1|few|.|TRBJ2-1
CASSTDRTYNEQFF
TGTGCCAGCAGTACAGACAGAACCTACAATGAGCAGTTCTTC
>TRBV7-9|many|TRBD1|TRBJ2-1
CASSLEWGRDRRHNEQFF
TGTGCCAGCAGCTTAGAATGGGGTAGGGACAGGCGCCACAATGAGCAGTTCTTC
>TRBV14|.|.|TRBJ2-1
CASSQVTGGLTEQFF
TGTGCCAGCAGCCAGGTGACAGGCGGCTTGACTGAGCAGTTCTTC
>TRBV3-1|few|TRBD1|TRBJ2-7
CASSQDRGGLSSYEQYF
TGTGCCAGCAGCCAAGATAGAGGGGGCCTTAGCTCCTACGAGCAGTACTTC
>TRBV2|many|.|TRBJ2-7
CASLTRGEQYF
TGTGCCAGCTTAACTCGCGGCGAGCAGTACTTC
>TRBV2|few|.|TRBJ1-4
CASSELKSLREKLFF
TGTGCCAGCAGTGAACTTAAGAGCTTGAGGGAAAAACTGTTTTTT
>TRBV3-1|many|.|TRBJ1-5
CASSGGNQPQHF
TGTGCCAGCAGCGGAGGAAATCAGCCCCAGCATTTT
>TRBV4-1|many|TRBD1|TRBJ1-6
CASSQAPGQLNSPLHF
TGCGCCAGCAGCCAAGCCCCGGGACAGCTTAATTCACCCCTCCACTTT
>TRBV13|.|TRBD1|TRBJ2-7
CASSWAGGYEQYF
TGTGCCAGTTCGTGGGCAGGGGGCTACGAGCAGTACTTC
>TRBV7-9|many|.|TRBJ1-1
CASSPVGSAEAFF
TGTGCCAGCAGCCCTGTTGGATCGGCTGAAGCTTTCTTT
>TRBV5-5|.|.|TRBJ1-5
CASSLTLWGNQPQHF
TGTGCCAGCAGCCTCACGCTATGGGGCAATCAGCCCCAGCATTTT
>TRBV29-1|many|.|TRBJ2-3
CSVPGSGTDTQYF
TGCAGCGTTCCAGGAAGTGGGACAGATACGCAGTATTTT
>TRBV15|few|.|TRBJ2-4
CATSRDVQNIQYF
TGTGCCACCAGCAGAGATGTACAGAACATTCAGTACTTC
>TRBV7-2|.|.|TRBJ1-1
CASSLRVARTEAFF
TGTGCCAGCAGCTTAAGGGTTGCTCGCACTGAAGCTTTCTTT
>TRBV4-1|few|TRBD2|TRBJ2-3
CASSPQGLAGGPSTDTQYF
TGCGCCAGCAGCCCACAAGGACTAGCGGGAGGGCCTAGCACAGATACGCAGTATTTT
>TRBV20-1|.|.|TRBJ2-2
CSARRSSVTGELFF
TGCAGTGCTAGAAGGTCGTCCGTAACCGGGGAGCTGTTTTTT
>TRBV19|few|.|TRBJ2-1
CASREFQGHEQFF
TGTGCCAGTAGGGAATTTCAGGGTCATGAGCAGTTCTTC
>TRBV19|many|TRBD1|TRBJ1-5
CASSIDRTGGYQPQHF
TGTGCCAGTAGTATAGACCGGACAGGGGGCTATCAGCCCCAGCATTTT
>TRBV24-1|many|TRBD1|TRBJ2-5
CATSETQGRETQYF
TGTGCCACCAGTGAAACACAGGGGAGAGAGACCCAGTACTTC
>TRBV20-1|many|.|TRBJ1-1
CSASINLGNTEAFF
TGCAGTGCTTCTATTAACCTTGGCAACACTGAAGCTTTCTTT
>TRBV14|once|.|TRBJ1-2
CASSQDLTASYGYTF
TGTGCCAGCAGCCAAGATCTAACAGCTAGCTATGGCTACACCTTC
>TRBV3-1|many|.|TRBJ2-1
CASSQSPGGTSSGEQFF
TGTGCCAGCAGCCAATCCCCAGGGGGAACTAGCTCAGGTGAGCAGTTCTTC
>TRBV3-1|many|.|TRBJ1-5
CASSQAGNNQPQHF
TGTGCCAGCAGCCAAGCAGGGAACAATCAGCCCCAGCATTTT
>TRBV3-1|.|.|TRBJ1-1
CASSQVGQFTEAFF
TGTGCCAGCAGCCAAGTTGGGCAGTTCACTGAAGCTTTCTTT
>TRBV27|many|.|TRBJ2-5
CASSPDFSDHRTQYF
TGTGCCAGCAGTCCCGACTTTTCAGACCACCGGACCCAGTACTTC